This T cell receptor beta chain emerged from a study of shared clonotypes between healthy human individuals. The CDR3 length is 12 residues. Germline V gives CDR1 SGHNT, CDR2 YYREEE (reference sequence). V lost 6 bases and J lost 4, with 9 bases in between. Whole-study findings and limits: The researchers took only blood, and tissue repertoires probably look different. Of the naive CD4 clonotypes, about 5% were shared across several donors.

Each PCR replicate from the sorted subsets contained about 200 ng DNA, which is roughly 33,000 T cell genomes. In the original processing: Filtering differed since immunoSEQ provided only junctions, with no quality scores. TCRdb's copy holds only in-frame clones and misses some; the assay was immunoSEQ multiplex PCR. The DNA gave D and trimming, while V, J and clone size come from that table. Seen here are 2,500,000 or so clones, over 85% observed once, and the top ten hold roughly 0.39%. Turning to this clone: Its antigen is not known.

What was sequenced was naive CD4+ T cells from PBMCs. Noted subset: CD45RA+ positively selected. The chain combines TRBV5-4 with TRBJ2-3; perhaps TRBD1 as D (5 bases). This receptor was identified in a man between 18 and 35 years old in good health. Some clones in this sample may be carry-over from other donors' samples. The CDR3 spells CASTLGADTQYF. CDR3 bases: TGTGCCAGCACCTTAGGGGCAGATACGCAGTATTTT. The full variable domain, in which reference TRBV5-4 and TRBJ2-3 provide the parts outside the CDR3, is ETGVTQSPTHLIKTRGQQVTLRCSSQSGHNTVSWYQQALGQGPQFIFQYYREEENGRGNFPPRFSGLQFPNYSSELNVNALELDDSALYLCASTLGADTQYFGPGTRLTVL.